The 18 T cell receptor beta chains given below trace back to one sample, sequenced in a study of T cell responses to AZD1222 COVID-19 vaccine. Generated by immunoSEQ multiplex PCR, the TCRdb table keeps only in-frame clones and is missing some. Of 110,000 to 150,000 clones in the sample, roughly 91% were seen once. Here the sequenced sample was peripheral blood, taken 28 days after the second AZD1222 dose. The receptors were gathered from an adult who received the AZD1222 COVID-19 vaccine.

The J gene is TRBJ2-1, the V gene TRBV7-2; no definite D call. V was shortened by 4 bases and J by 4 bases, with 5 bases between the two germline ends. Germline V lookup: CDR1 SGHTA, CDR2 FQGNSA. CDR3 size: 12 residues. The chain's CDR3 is CASSSRYNEQFF. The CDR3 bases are TGTGCCAGCAGCTCCCGGTACAATGAGCAGTTCTTC. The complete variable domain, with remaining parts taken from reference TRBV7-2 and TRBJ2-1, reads GAGVSQSPSNKVTEKGKDVELRCDPISGHTALYWYRQSLGQGLEFLIYFQGNSAPDKSGLPSDRFSAERTGGSVSTLTIQRTQQEDSAVYLCASSSRYNEQFFGPGTRLTVL.

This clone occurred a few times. The CDR3 region has the DNA TGTGCCAGCAGCCAAGGAAACGGACTAGCGTTTGAGCAGTTCTTC. Amino acid sequence: CASSQGNGLAFEQFF. The chain uses TRBV3-1 (or the pseudogene TRBV3-2) and TRBJ2-1; 9 bases line up with TRBD2. This CDR3 comprises 15 residues. The germline CDR1 and CDR2 sequences are LGHDT and YNNKEL (reference sequence). Germline trimming cut 1 base from V and 9 bases from J; bases unmatched to any gene: 7.

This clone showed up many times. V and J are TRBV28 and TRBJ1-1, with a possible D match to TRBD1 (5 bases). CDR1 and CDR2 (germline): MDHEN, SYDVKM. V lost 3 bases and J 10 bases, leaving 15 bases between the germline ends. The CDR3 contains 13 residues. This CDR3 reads CASSFDLGGGAFF. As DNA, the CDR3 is TGTGCCAGCAGTTTTGACCTCGGGGGGGGAGCTTTCTTT.

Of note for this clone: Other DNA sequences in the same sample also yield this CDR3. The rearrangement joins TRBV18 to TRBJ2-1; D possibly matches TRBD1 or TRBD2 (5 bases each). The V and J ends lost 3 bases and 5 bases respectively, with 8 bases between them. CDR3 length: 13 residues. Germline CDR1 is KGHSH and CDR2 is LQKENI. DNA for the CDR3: TGTGCCAGCTCACCTGGGACCAACAATGAGCAGTTCTTC. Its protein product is CASSPGTNNEQFF.

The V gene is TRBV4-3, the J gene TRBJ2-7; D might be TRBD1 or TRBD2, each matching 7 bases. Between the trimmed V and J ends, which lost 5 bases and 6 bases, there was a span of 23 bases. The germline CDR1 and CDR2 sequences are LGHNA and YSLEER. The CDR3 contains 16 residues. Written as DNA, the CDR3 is TGCGCCAGCAGCAGGGGACTACAGGGGCGCCTCAGCGAGCAGTACTTC. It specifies CASSRGLQGRLSEQYF.

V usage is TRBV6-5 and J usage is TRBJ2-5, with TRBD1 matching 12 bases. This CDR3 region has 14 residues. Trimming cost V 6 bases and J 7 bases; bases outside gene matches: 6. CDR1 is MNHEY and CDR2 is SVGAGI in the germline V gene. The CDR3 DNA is TGTGCCAGCAGCCGGGACAGGGGGCGTTGGACCCAGTACTTC. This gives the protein CASSRDRGRWTQYF.

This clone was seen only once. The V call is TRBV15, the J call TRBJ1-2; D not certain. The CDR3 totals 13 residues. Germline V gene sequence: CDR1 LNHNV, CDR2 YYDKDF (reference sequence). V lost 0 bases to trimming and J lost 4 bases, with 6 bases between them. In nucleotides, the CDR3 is TGTGCCACCAGCAGAGATATGGTCTATGGCTACACCTTC. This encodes CATSRDMVYGYTF.

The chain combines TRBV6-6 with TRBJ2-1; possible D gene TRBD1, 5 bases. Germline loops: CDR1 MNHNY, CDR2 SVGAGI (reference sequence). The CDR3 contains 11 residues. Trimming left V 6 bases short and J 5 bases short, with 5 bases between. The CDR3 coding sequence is TGTGCCAGCAGGGACAACAATGAGCAGTTCTTC. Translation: CASRDNNEQFF.

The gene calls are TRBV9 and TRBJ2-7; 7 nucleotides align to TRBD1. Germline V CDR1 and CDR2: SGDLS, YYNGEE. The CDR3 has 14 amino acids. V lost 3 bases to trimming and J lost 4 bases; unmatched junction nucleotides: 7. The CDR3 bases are TGTGCCAGCAGCGGATCCCCAGGGGGATACGAGCAGTACTTC. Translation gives CASSGSPGGYEQYF.

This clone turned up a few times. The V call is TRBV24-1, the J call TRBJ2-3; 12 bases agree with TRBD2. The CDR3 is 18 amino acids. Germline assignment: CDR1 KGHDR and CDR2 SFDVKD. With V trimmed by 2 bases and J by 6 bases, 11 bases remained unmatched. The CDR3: CATSDSSWASGRADTQYF. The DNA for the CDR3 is TGTGCCACCAGTGATTCCTCTTGGGCTAGCGGGAGGGCCGATACGCAGTATTTT.

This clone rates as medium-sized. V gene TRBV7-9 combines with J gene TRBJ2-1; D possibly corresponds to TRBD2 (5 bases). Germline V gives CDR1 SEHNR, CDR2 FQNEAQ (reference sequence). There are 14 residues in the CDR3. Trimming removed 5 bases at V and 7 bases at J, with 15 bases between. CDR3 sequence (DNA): TGTGCCAGCAGCGGGAGTAAATCGGGTAATGAGCAGTTCTTC. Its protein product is CASSGSKSGNEQFF.

CDR3 loop: CAWSTTGFGYTF. The CDR3 DNA reads as TGTGCCTGGAGTACAACAGGGTTCGGCTACACCTTC. The rearrangement links TRBV30 to TRBJ1-2; D perhaps matches TRBD1 (6 bases). Germline assignment: CDR1 GTSNPN and CDR2 SVGIG (reference sequence). V was trimmed by 2 bases and J by 8 bases, leaving 12 bases between them. The CDR3 loop spans 12 amino acids.

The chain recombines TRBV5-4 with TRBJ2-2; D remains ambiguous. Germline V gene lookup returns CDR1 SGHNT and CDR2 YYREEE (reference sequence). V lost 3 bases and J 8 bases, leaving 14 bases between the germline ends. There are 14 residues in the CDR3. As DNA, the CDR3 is TGTGCCAGCAGCTCAGGAGACTTGTCAGGGGAGCTGTTTTTT. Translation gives CASSSGDLSGELFF.

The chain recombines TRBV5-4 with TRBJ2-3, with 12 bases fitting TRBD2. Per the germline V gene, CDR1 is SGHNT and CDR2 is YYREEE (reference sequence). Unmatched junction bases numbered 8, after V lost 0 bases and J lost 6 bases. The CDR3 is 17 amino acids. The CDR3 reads CASSLGLAGALHDTQYF. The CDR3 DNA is TGTGCCAGCAGCTTGGGACTAGCGGGGGCCCTCCATGATACGCAGTATTTT. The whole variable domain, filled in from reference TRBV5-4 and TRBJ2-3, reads ETGVTQSPTHLIKTRGQQVTLRCSSQSGHNTVSWYQQALGQGPQFIFQYYREEENGRGNFPPRFSGLQFPNYSSELNVNALELDDSALYLCASSLGLAGALHDTQYFGPGTRLTVL.

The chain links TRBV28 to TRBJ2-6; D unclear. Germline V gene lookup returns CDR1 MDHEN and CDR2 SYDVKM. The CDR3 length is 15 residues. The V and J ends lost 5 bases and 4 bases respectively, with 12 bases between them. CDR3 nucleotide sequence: TGTGCCAGCAGTGCCGGTCTCTTGGGGGCCAACGTCCTGACTTTC. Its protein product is CASSAGLLGANVLTF.

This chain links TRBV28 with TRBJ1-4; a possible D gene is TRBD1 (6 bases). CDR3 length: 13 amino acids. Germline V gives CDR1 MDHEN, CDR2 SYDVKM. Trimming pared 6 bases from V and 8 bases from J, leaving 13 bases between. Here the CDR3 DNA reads TGTGCCAGCAGACAGGGTGGATGGGAAAAACTGTTTTTT. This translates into CASRQGGWEKLFF.

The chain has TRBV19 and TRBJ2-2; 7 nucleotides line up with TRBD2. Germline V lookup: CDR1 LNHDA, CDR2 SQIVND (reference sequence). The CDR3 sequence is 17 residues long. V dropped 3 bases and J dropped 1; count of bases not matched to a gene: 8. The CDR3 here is CASSILGIAGNTGELFF. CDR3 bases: TGTGCCAGTAGTATTCTAGGTATAGCGGGGAACACCGGGGAGCTGTTTTTT.

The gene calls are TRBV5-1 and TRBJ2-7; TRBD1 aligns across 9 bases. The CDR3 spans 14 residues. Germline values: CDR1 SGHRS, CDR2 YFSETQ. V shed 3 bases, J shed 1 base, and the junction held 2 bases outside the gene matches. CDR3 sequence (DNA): TGCGCCAGCAGCTCACAGGGGGCTTCCTACGAGCAGTACTTC. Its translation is CASSSQGASYEQYF.